This T cell receptor (beta chain) was sequenced for a study of cytomegalovirus exposure and HLA in healthy donors. The CDR3 runs 13 residues. The V gene's germline CDR1 is SGHNT and CDR2 YYREEE (reference sequence). Some clones are missing from TCRdb's copy, which holds only in-frame ones; the method was immunoSEQ multiplex PCR. Of 60,000 to 90,000 clones listed, around four fifths are singletons. On this clone itself: The junction shows a germline mismatch at one end, possibly a read error.

The sequence came from a man aged 30-40 years in good health and CMV-seronegative. This rearrangement joins TRBV5-4 to TRBJ1-3; 9 bases are a match to TRBD1. Sequencing input: PBMCs. The CDR3 DNA reads as TGTGCCAGCAGATTGGGACAGGGAGACACCATATATTTT. Translation gives CASRLGQGDTIYF. The whole variable domain, remainder taken from reference TRBV5-4 and TRBJ1-3, is ETGVTQSPTHLIKTRGQQVTLRCSSQSGHNTVSWYQQALGQGPQFIFQYYREEENGRGNFPPRFSGLQFPNYSSELNVNALELDDSALYLCASRLGQGDTIYFGEGSWLTVV.